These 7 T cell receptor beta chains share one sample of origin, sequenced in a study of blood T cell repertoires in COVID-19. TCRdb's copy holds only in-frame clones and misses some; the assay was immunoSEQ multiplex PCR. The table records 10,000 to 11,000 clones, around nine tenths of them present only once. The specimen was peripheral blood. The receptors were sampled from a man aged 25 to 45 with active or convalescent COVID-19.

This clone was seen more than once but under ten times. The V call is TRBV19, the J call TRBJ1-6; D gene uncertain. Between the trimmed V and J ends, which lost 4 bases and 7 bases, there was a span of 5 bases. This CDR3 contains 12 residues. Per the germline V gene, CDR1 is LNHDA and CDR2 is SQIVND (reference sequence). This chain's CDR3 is CASSTINSPLHF. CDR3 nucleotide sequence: TGTGCCAGTAGTACTATAAATTCACCCCTCCACTTT.

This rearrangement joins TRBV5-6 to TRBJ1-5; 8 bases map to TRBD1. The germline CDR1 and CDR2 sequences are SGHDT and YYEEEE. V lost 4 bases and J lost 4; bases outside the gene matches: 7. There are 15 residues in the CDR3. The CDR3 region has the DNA TGTGCCAGCAGCCGTGGGACAGGTCCTAATCAGCCCCAGCATTTT. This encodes CASSRGTGPNQPQHF.

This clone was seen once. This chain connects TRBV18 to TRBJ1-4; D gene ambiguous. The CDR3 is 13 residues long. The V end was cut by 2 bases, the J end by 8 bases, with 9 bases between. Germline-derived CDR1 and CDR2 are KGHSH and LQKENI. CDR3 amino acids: CASSPEREEKLFF. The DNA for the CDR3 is TGTGCCAGCTCACCAGAGCGGGAAGAAAAACTGTTTTTT.

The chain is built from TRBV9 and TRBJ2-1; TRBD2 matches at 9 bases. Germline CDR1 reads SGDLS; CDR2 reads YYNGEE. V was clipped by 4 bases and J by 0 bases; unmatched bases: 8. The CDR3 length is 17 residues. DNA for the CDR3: TGTGCCAGCAGCACCGCCGCTAGCGGGGCCTCCTACAATGAGCAGTTCTTC. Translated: CASSTAASGASYNEQFF.

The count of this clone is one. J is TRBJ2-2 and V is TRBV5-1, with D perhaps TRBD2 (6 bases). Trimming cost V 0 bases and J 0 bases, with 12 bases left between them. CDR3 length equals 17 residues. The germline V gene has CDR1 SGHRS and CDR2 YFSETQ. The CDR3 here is CASSLGTSQANTGELFF. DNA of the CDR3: TGCGCCAGCAGCTTGGGTACTAGCCAGGCGAACACCGGGGAGCTGTTTTTT.

For the CDR3, the DNA is TGTGCCAGCAGTCCACAGGGAGGGAGGCCTCAGCCCCAGCATTTT. Translating it yields CASSPQGGRPQPQHF. The J gene is TRBJ1-5, the V gene TRBV3-1 (or the pseudogene TRBV3-2); D possibly corresponds to TRBD1 (6 bases). Germline V CDR1 and CDR2: LGHDT, YNNKEL (reference sequence). The CDR3 contains 15 residues. The ends were cut back, 6 bases at V and 6 bases at J, with 18 bases in the middle.

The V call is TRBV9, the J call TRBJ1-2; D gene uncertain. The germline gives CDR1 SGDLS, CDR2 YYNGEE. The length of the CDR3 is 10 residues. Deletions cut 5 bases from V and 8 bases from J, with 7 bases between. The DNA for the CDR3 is TGTGCCAGCAGTGGCAAGGGCTACACCTTC. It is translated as CASSGKGYTF.